The clone carrying this TCR beta chain was recorded once. Its specificity is unknown. This sample is drawn from a study of a mutant IDH1 vaccine in newly diagnosed glioma. Study at large: Patients received vaccination from 4-6 weeks after radiotherapy alone, or with temozolomide cycles. Averaging roughly 40 years of age, treated patients were approximately 62% male and around 38% female.

Only in-frame clones appear in the TCRdb table, and some are missing; sequencing was by immunoSEQ multiplex PCR. The repertoire holds around 30,000 clones, 85% to 90% seen once, with approximately 2.3% in the top ten. V dropped 7 bases and J dropped 0 bases, with 7 bases sitting between them. This CDR3 is built from 12 residues. Germline CDR1 and CDR2: MDHEN and SYDVKM. This sample's time point: week 23, last vaccination. One vaccine dose held 300 ug of mutant IDH1 20-mer peptide and came with topical imiquimod. This sequence was found in a man aged 40-50 years with glioma. This rearrangement joins TRBV28 to TRBJ2-7; D gene ambiguous. Sample: PBMCs, taken from a glioma patient whose treatment included an IDH1 peptide vaccine. Written as DNA, the CDR3 is TGTGCCAGCAAGGGCACCTCCTACGAGCAGTACTTC. Its translation: CASKGTSYEQYF.